The T cell receptor (beta chain) described here comes from a study of OX40 agonist ivuxolimab in advanced cancers. Regarding the study in general: Ivuxolimab was a fully human IgG2 agonistic monoclonal antibody targeting the costimulatory receptor OX40 (CD134). Intravenous ivuxolimab was administered to patients every 2 weeks at six dose levels: 0.01, 0.1, 0.3, 1.5, 3 and 10 mg/kg. Of the roughly 54 dose-escalation patients, hepatocellular carcinoma was present in roughly 19, melanoma in around 15, renal cell carcinoma in 9 and head and neck cancer in 9. A male proportion of approximately 83% and a mean age of roughly 58 years, ranging from about 23 to 79, were recorded for the dose-escalation cohort. Patients were allowed to have had prior anti-PD-1, anti-PD-L1 or anti-CTLA-4 therapy, and 40% to 45% of the dose-escalation patients had been treated with checkpoint inhibitors. Three dose-escalation patients achieved partial responses, one with hepatocellular carcinoma and two with cutaneous melanoma. Peripheral TCRbeta sequencing aimed to test whether ivuxolimab altered TCR sequence diversity and caused clonal T-cell expansion. The paper reports the monotherapy dose-escalation portion (N = 52 patients) of the phase I ivuxolimab trial.

To sequence the TCRbeta CDR3 region, genomic DNA was isolated from the sorted cells. The immunoSEQ Assay was used for sequencing of TCRbeta CDR3 regions. As stored in TCRdb, this immuneACCESS dataset retains in-frame rearrangements with V and J assigned. A fraction of the clones does not appear; measured against another copy, unresolved V genes explain less than half of the discrepancy, and the remainder lacks a known reason. The sample table holds about 69,000 clones, of which roughly 89% were seen once. Jointly, the top ten make up over 9.5% of the sample. The CDR3, cysteine through phenylalanine, is 13 amino acids long. Here the CDR3 DNA is all that survives: 39 bases in frame from base 1. Sequences SEHNR (CDR1) and FQNEAQ (CDR2) are obtained from the germline V gene (reference sequence). After removal of 5 bases from V and 8 bases from J, the junction retains 3 bases not matched to a gene. The trial excluded patients who had a history of autoimmune disease or were on systemic immunosuppression. In every dose cohort, peripheral blood was drawn for TCR sequencing at baseline, cycle 4 day 1, and cycle 7 day 1. Samples came from an open-label, multicenter, first-in-human phase I dose-escalation trial of ivuxolimab. Adults with locally advanced or metastatic head and neck squamous cell, hepatocellular, melanoma or renal cell carcinoma were enrolled in the trial. Before TCR sequencing, CD4+ and CD8+ T cells were separately sorted from peripheral blood.

What the research found in general, with its limitations: At doses from 0.1 to 3.0 mg/kg, clonal expansion was seen in both CD4+ and CD8+ blood T cells between baseline and week 6. Partial responders in the 0.1-3.0 mg/kg groups had among the lowest normalized peripheral clonal expansion, especially among CD8+ T cells. After ivuxolimab, expanded clones were on average more numerous among CD8+ T cells than among CD4+ T cells. Low levels of normalized T-cell clonal expansion were also seen in some nonresponding patients. The antigen specificity of the clonally expanded peripheral T cells was not determined.

A word on this clone: Its antigen has not been determined. Per-nucleotide qualities are absent, and no much larger clonotype sits a single base away.

Specimen: CD4+ or CD8+ T cells sorted from blood, collected in a trial of the OX40 agonist ivuxolimab. The sequence was collected from an adult with an advanced solid tumor such as melanoma, head and neck, liver or kidney cancer. The chain is assembled from TRBV7-9 and TRBJ1-6; the junction holds 7 bases that match TRBD1. CDR3 loop: CASSPGGYSPLHF. The base sequence is TGTGCCAGCAGCCCAGGGGGGTATTCACCCCTCCACTTT.